This TCR beta chain was observed in a study of cytomegalovirus exposure and HLA in healthy donors. The PCR employed 60 Vbeta primers together with 13 Jbeta primers. The protocol was immunoSEQ multiplex PCR, while the TCRdb copy is restricted to in-frame clones and leaves out a portion. The sample has 150,000 to 200,000 clones, over 70% seen once. V gave up 7 bases and J gave up 1 base, with 10 bases separating them. Germline CDR1 is SNHLY and CDR2 is FYNNEI. The CDR3 is 14 amino acids. The sequenced sample was PBMCs. The clonotype comes from a man aged 25 to 40 in good health and CMV-seropositive. The V call is TRBV2, the J call TRBJ2-2; D call uncertain. The CDR3 coding sequence is TGTGCCAGCAATGAGGCGGAGAACACCGGGGAGCTGTTTTTT. It codes for CASNEAENTGELFF.